The rows below give T cell receptor beta chains drawn from one sample of a study of T cells in Graves' hyperthyroidism and ophthalmopathy. TCRdb recomputed calls from the multiplex PCR reads with MiXCR, one row per CDR3 protein. The sample carries roughly 750,000 distinct CDR3 sequences, about a sixth recorded once. Material for sequencing was blood. The source is a man aged 18 to 29 with Graves' hyperthyroidism. Both conserved end residues are part of each CDR3. D genes are given only for firm matches. Expanded clones get a size class; other rows say once, few or many, or leave the size out.

CDR3 DNA: TGTGCCAGCAGCTCAGTTCTAGCGAATGAGCAGTTCTTC; CDR3 protein: CASSSVLANEQFF; V gene: TRBV5-4; clone size: few; D gene: .; J gene: TRBJ2-1
CDR3 DNA: TGTGCCAGCAGTGACCTCCCGGGACAGGGCACCGGGGAGCTGTTTTTT; CDR3 protein: CASSDLPGQGTGELFF; V gene: TRBV6-1; clone size: many; D gene: TRBD1; J gene: TRBJ2-2
CDR3 DNA: TGTGCCAGCAGTCCGGGGCTAGAAGAAAAACTGTTTTTT; CDR3 protein: CASSPGLEEKLFF; V gene: TRBV5-1; clone size: .; D gene: .; J gene: TRBJ1-4
CDR3 DNA: TGTGCCAGCACCAACCCCCGTGACAGTTTACGGGGGGCCCAGTACTTC; CDR3 protein: CASTNPRDSLRGAQYF; V gene: TRBV6-2/TRBV6-3; clone size: .; D gene: TRBD2; J gene: TRBJ2-5
CDR3 DNA: TGTGCCAGCAGCTCCCCCCTTTCCGGGGGAGGTCCCGGGGAGCTGTTTTTT; CDR3 protein: CASSSPLSGGGPGELFF; V gene: TRBV9; clone size: .; D gene: .; J gene: TRBJ2-2
CDR3 DNA: TGCAGTGCTGTGACAGGGGATCCCTCCACAGATACGCAGTATTTT; CDR3 protein: CSAVTGDPSTDTQYF; V gene: TRBV20-1; clone size: many; D gene: TRBD1; J gene: TRBJ2-3
CDR3 DNA: TGTGCCAGCAGCTTCGGTCAGGGGGACAGACTAGCGGGTCCTAGCTCCTACGAGCAGTACTTC; CDR3 protein: CASSFGQGDRLAGPSSYEQYF; V gene: TRBV7-9; clone size: many; D gene: TRBD2; J gene: TRBJ2-7
CDR3 DNA: TGTGCCAGCAGCTCCCGCCCCGGAGATACGCAGTATTTT; CDR3 protein: CASSSRPGDTQYF; V gene: TRBV7-2; clone size: many; D gene: .; J gene: TRBJ2-3
CDR3 DNA: TGTGCCAGCAGATTGTTGCCCAACACCGGGGAGCTGTTTTTT; CDR3 protein: CASRLLPNTGELFF; V gene: TRBV28; clone size: .; D gene: .; J gene: TRBJ2-2
CDR3 DNA: TGTGCCAGCAGCTTAGACAGGGGAAGGACCTACGAGCAGTACTTC; CDR3 protein: CASSLDRGRTYEQYF; V gene: TRBV7-9; clone size: many; D gene: TRBD1; J gene: TRBJ2-7
CDR3 DNA: TGCAGCGGGATGAACACTGAAGCTTTCTTT; CDR3 protein: CSGMNTEAFF; V gene: TRBV29-1; clone size: few; D gene: .; J gene: TRBJ1-1
CDR3 DNA: TGCAGTGCTAACAGGGGGCCGGTGAATTCACCCCTCCACTTT; CDR3 protein: CSANRGPVNSPLHF; V gene: TRBV20-1; clone size: .; D gene: TRBD1; J gene: TRBJ1-6
CDR3 DNA: TGCAGCGTTGAGGCCTCCTACGAGCAGTACTTC; CDR3 protein: CSVEASYEQYF; V gene: TRBV29-1; clone size: few; D gene: .; J gene: TRBJ2-7
CDR3 DNA: TGTGCCAGCAGCTTAGGGTCCATGGGGAACACCGGGGAGCTGTTTTTT; CDR3 protein: CASSLGSMGNTGELFF; V gene: TRBV7-9; clone size: few; D gene: .; J gene: TRBJ2-2
CDR3 DNA: TGTGCCAGCAGCTCCCACCGGACCCTCTCCTACAATGAGCAGTTCTTC; CDR3 protein: CASSSHRTLSYNEQFF; V gene: TRBV3-1; clone size: many; D gene: .; J gene: TRBJ2-1
CDR3 DNA: TGTGCCAGCAGTGGCAGGGGGAGCACTGAAGCTTTCTTT; CDR3 protein: CASSGRGSTEAFF; V gene: TRBV6-1; clone size: .; D gene: TRBD1; J gene: TRBJ1-1
CDR3 DNA: TGTGCCAGCCTTCCGCTGGGCTTAGGATACGAGCAGTACTTC; CDR3 protein: CASLPLGLGYEQYF; V gene: TRBV28; clone size: many; D gene: .; J gene: TRBJ2-7
CDR3 DNA: TGTGCCAGTAACCGGGACAGGGGCTACAATGAGCAGTTCTTC; CDR3 protein: CASNRDRGYNEQFF; V gene: TRBV28; clone size: many; D gene: TRBD1; J gene: TRBJ2-1
CDR3 DNA: TGTGCCAGCAGTGATCTGACTAGCGGAGACACAGATACGCAGTATTTT; CDR3 protein: CASSDLTSGDTDTQYF; V gene: TRBV2; clone size: many; D gene: TRBD2; J gene: TRBJ2-3
CDR3 DNA: TGTGCCAGCAGCCCCCGGGAAGGGGCGAGCTCCTACGAGCAGTACTTC; CDR3 protein: CASSPREGASSYEQYF; V gene: TRBV7-9; clone size: few; D gene: .; J gene: TRBJ2-7
CDR3 DNA: TGCAGTGCGAGTCGACAGGGGAGCACCGGGGAGCTGTTTTTT; CDR3 protein: CSASRQGSTGELFF; V gene: TRBV20-1; clone size: .; D gene: TRBD1; J gene: TRBJ2-2
CDR3 DNA: TGTGCCAGCACCCCCTCCTCCTACGAGCAGTACTTC; CDR3 protein: CASTPSSYEQYF; V gene: TRBV2; clone size: .; D gene: .; J gene: TRBJ2-7
CDR3 DNA: TGTGCCAGCAGTTTAAGGCAGGATGCCACAGATACGCAGTATTTT; CDR3 protein: CASSLRQDATDTQYF; V gene: TRBV27; clone size: many; D gene: .; J gene: TRBJ2-3
CDR3 DNA: TGTGCCAGCAGCCAACTCGGACGTCTCTCTGGAAACACCATATATTTT; CDR3 protein: CASSQLGRLSGNTIYF; V gene: TRBV11-2; clone size: few; D gene: .; J gene: TRBJ1-3
CDR3 DNA: TGTGCCAGCAGCTTGGGGCAGGACAGACAAGCCAAAAACATTCAGTACTTC; CDR3 protein: CASSLGQDRQAKNIQYF; V gene: TRBV5-5; clone size: .; D gene: .; J gene: TRBJ2-4
CDR3 DNA: TGTGCCAGCAGTTTACTCCTCGGGGACACGTCCTACGAGCAGTACTTC; CDR3 protein: CASSLLLGDTSYEQYF; V gene: TRBV28; clone size: few; D gene: .; J gene: TRBJ2-7
CDR3 DNA: TGTGCCAGCAGCTTAGGTTATATGGCGTTAGCAGTGAGCTACGAGCAGTACTTC; CDR3 protein: CASSLGYMALAVSYEQYF; V gene: TRBV11-2; clone size: many; D gene: .; J gene: TRBJ2-7
CDR3 DNA: TGTGCCAGCAGTTTTCAGGCTAGCGGGAGGGAGACCCAGTACTTC; CDR3 protein: CASSFQASGRETQYF; V gene: TRBV28; clone size: .; D gene: TRBD2; J gene: TRBJ2-5
CDR3 DNA: TGCGCCAGCAGTGAGTCTGCAGGAAGCACAGATACGCAGTATTTT; CDR3 protein: CASSESAGSTDTQYF; V gene: TRBV10-2; clone size: few; D gene: .; J gene: TRBJ2-3
CDR3 DNA: TGTGCCAGCAGCCGCCGGGACACCGACTCCTACAATGAGCAGTTCTTC; CDR3 protein: CASSRRDTDSYNEQFF; V gene: TRBV12-3/TRBV12-4; clone size: many; D gene: .; J gene: TRBJ2-1
CDR3 DNA: TGCGCCAGCAGCCAAGAGTGGGTGCGCCAGCCCCAGCATTTT; CDR3 protein: CASSQEWVRQPQHF; V gene: TRBV4-1; clone size: .; D gene: .; J gene: TRBJ1-5
CDR3 DNA: TGTGCCAGCAGTTTCCCTACAGGGTCCTACGAGCAGTACTTC; CDR3 protein: CASSFPTGSYEQYF; V gene: TRBV28; clone size: .; D gene: .; J gene: TRBJ2-7
CDR3 DNA: TGCAGTGCCAGGACAGGGGGCGGTGAAGCTTTCTTT; CDR3 protein: CSARTGGGEAFF; V gene: TRBV20-1; clone size: .; D gene: TRBD1; J gene: TRBJ1-1
CDR3 DNA: TGTGCCAGCAGCCCGTCGGTTGGGGTGTCCGGGGAGCTGTTTTTT; CDR3 protein: CASSPSVGVSGELFF; V gene: TRBV12-3/TRBV12-4; clone size: .; D gene: .; J gene: TRBJ2-2
CDR3 DNA: TGTGCCAGCATTTCTCTCAACAATGAGCAGTTCTTC; CDR3 protein: CASISLNNEQFF; V gene: TRBV25-1; clone size: .; D gene: .; J gene: TRBJ2-1
CDR3 DNA: TGTGCCATCAGTGCTGGGCGCTCCTACAATGAGCAGTTCTTC; CDR3 protein: CAISAGRSYNEQFF; V gene: TRBV10-3; clone size: many; D gene: .; J gene: TRBJ2-1
CDR3 DNA: TGTGCCAGCAGCCACCTTGAGGGGGGAAGTAGGACCTTC; CDR3 protein: CASSHLEGGSRTF; V gene: TRBV3-1; clone size: .; D gene: .; J gene: TRBJ1-2
CDR3 DNA: TGTGCCAGCAGTTTGGGGAGTGGGGACAGGGTCTATGGCTACACCTTC; CDR3 protein: CASSLGSGDRVYGYTF; V gene: TRBV7-3; clone size: .; D gene: TRBD1; J gene: TRBJ1-2
CDR3 DNA: TGTGCCAGCAGCTTAGGGCGTTATGAGCAGTTCTTC; CDR3 protein: CASSLGRYEQFF; V gene: TRBV7-9; clone size: many; D gene: .; J gene: TRBJ2-1
CDR3 DNA: TGTGCCATCAGTGACCCGAGGACTAGCACAGATACGCAGTATTTT; CDR3 protein: CAISDPRTSTDTQYF; V gene: TRBV10-3; clone size: few; D gene: .; J gene: TRBJ2-3
CDR3 DNA: TGTGCCAGCAGTTTGACTAGCGGGAGCCTCTCCTACAATGAGCAGTTCTTC; CDR3 protein: CASSLTSGSLSYNEQFF; V gene: TRBV12-3/TRBV12-4; clone size: many; D gene: TRBD2; J gene: TRBJ2-1
CDR3 DNA: TGTGCCAGCAGGGACTCTGGAAACACCATATATTTT; CDR3 protein: CASRDSGNTIYF; V gene: TRBV9; clone size: few; D gene: .; J gene: TRBJ1-3
CDR3 DNA: TGTGCCAGCAGCCCCGGACAGCGCTCCTACGAGCAGTACTTC; CDR3 protein: CASSPGQRSYEQYF; V gene: TRBV7-2; clone size: .; D gene: .; J gene: TRBJ2-7
CDR3 DNA: TGTGCCACCAGTGATTTCCCCCTAGCGGGAGGATTTAACTACGAGCAGTACTTC; CDR3 protein: CATSDFPLAGGFNYEQYF; V gene: TRBV24-1; clone size: .; D gene: TRBD2; J gene: TRBJ2-7
CDR3 DNA: TGTGCCACCAGCAGAGACCTGGGAGGGGCCAACGTCCTGACTTTC; CDR3 protein: CATSRDLGGANVLTF; V gene: TRBV15; clone size: .; D gene: .; J gene: TRBJ2-6